The subject of this entry is one T cell receptor beta chain. Per the original methods: For nucleated cells, counts were estimated from reference gene primer amplification. Clones were read by immunoSEQ multiplex PCR, and TCRdb kept only the in-frame ones, dropping some. The DNA gave D and trimming, while V, J and clone size come from that table. The sample contains approximately 280,000 clones, about 89% of which appear only once. This entry is derived from a study of blood T cell repertoires in COVID-19. Study-wide background: Material from acute and convalescent COVID-19 was sourced from the United States, Italy and Spain. PBMCs, B-cell-depleted T cells, or T cells were the source of the cDNA or gDNA that made up the material.

V was clipped by 1 base and J by 5 bases; unmatched bases: 2. CDR1 and CDR2 (germline): SGHTA, FQGNSA. The CDR3 is 14 residues long. The gene calls are TRBV7-2 and TRBJ1-2, with 9 nucleotides matching TRBD1. The sequencing input was peripheral blood. This sequence was found in a man aged 35 to 55 with acute or convalescent COVID-19. CDR3 sequence: CASSLGTGEYGYTF. The CDR3 nucleotides are TGTGCCAGCAGCTTAGGGACAGGGGAGTATGGCTACACCTTC.